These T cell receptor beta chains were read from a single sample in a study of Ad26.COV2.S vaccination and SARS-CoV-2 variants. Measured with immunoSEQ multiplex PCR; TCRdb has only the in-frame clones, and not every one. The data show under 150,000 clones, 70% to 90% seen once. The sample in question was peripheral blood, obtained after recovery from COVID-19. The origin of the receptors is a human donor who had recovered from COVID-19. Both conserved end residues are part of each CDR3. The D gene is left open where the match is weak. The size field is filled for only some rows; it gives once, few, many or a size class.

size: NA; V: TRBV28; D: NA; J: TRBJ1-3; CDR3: CASSSAAVGNTIYF; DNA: TGTGCCAGCAGTTCGGCGGCAGTAGGAAACACCATATATTTT
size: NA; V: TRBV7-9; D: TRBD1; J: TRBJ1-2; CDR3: CASSSGQGAGYTF; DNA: TGTGCCAGCAGCTCCGGACAGGGGGCTGGCTACACCTTC
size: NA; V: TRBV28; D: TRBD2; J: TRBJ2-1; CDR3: CASSNSGGAYNEQFF; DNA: TGTGCCAGCAGTAATAGCGGGGGGGCCTACAATGAGCAGTTCTTC
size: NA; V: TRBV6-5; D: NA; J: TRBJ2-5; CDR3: CASSPGPGAETQYF; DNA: TGTGCCAGCAGTCCCGGGCCCGGCGCGGAGACCCAGTACTTC
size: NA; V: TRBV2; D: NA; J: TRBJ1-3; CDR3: CAVRKLSGNTIYF; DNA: TGTGCCGTAAGGAAGCTCTCTGGAAACACCATATATTTT
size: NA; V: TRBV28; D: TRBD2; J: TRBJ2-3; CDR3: CASSLLGGGSTDTQYF; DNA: TGTGCCAGCAGTTTACTCGGGGGGGGTAGCACAGATACGCAGTATTTT
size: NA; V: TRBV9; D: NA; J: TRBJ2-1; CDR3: CASSRSGTHTYNEQFF; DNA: TGTGCCAGCAGCCGCTCCGGGACTCATACCTACAATGAGCAGTTCTTC
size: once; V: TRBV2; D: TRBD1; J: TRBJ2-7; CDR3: CASGGQGTYEQYF; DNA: TGTGCCAGCGGGGGACAGGGGACGTACGAGCAGTACTTC
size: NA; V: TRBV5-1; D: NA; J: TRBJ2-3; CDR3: CASTPGNTDTQYF; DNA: TGCGCCAGCACCCCAGGGAATACGGATACGCAGTATTTT
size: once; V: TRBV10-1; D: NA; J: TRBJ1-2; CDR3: CAFLPPNGTAEPNYGYTF; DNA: TGCGCTTTCTTACCCCCGAACGGGACGGCGGAACCTAACTATGGCTACACCTTC
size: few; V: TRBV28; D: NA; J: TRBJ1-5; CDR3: CASSSGQTSNQPQHF; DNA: TGTGCCAGCAGTTCAGGACAGACTAGCAATCAGCCCCAGCATTTT
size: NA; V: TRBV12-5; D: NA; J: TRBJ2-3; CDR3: CASGRSGRTDTQYF; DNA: TGTGCTAGTGGCCGTTCCGGCAGGACAGATACGCAGTATTTT
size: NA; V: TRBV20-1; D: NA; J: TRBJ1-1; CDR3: CSASPQQGTEAFF; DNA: TGCAGTGCTAGTCCTCAACAGGGCACTGAAGCTTTCTTT
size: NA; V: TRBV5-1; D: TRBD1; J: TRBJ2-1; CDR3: CASSLDETGGSTKYNEQFF; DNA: TGCGCCAGCAGCTTGGACGAGACAGGGGGTAGTACCAAATACAATGAGCAGTTCTTC
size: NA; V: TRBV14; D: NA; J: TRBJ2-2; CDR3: CASSQALNTGELFF; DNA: TGTGCCAGCAGCCAAGCGTTGAACACCGGGGAGCTGTTTTTT
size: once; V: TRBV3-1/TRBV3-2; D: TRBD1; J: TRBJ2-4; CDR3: CASSHDRGFDKNIQYF; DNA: TGTGCCAGCAGCCATGACAGGGGCTTTGACAAAAACATTCAGTACTTC
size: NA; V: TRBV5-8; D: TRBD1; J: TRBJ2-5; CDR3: CASRYPGQGSMAQYF; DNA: TGTGCCAGCAGGTACCCCGGACAGGGAAGTATGGCCCAGTACTTC
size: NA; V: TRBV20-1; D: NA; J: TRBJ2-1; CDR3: CSAYLNEQFF; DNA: TGCAGTGCCTACCTCAATGAGCAGTTCTTC
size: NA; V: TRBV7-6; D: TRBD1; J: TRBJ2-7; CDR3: CASSPAQGAGSYEQYF; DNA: TGTGCCAGCAGCCCTGCCCAGGGGGCCGGCTCCTACGAGCAGTACTTC
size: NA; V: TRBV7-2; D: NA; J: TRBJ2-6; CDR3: CASSSQAPGANVLTF; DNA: TGTGCCAGCAGCTCGCAGGCTCCTGGGGCCAACGTCCTGACTTTC
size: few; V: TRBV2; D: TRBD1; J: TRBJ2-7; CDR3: CARDGTGYYEQYF; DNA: TGTGCCAGAGACGGGACAGGGTACTACGAGCAGTACTTC
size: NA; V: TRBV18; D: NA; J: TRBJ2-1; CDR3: CASSSPPTTKNEQFF; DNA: TGTGCCAGCTCATCTCCCCCGACTACTAAGAATGAGCAGTTCTTC
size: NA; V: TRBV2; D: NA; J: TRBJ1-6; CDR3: CASRFRGSPLHF; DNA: TGTGCCAGCAGGTTCAGGGGTTCACCCCTCCACTTT
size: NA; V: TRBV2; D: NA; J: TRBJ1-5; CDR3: CASSGTRNQPQHF; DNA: TGTGCCAGCAGTGGAACCCGCAATCAGCCCCAGCATTTT
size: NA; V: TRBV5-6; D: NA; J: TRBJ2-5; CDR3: CASRHQETQYF; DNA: TGTGCCAGCAGGCACCAAGAGACCCAGTACTTC
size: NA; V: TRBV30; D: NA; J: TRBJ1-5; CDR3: CAWSVFPQGPQHF; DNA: TGTGCCTGGAGTGTATTCCCCCAGGGCCCCCAGCATTTT
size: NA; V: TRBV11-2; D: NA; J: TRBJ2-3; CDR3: CASSLLDTDTQYF; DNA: TGTGCCAGCAGCTTACTAGACACAGATACGCAGTATTTT
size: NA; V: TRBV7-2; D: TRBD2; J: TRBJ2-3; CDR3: CASSLVGTSPDTQYF; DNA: TGTGCCAGCAGCTTAGTAGGGACTAGCCCCGATACGCAGTATTTT
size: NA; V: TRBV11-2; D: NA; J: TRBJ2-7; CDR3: CASSFLRVGSYEQYF; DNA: TGTGCCAGCAGCTTCCTCAGAGTAGGGTCCTACGAGCAGTACTTC
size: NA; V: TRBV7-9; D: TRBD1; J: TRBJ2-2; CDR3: CASSRNTGGSNTGELFF; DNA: TGTGCCAGCAGCCGAAACACAGGGGGCTCGAACACCGGGGAGCTGTTTTTT
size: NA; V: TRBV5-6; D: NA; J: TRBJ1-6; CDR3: CASSLTPRANNSPLHF; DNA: TGTGCCAGCAGCTTGACTCCCAGGGCGAATAATTCACCCCTCCACTTT
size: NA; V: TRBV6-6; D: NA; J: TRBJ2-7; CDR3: CASSDGQGIEEQYF; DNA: TGTGCCAGCAGTGACGGGCAAGGGATAGAGGAGCAGTACTTC
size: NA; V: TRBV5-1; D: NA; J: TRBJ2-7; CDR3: CASSFGDKNYEQYF; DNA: TGCGCCAGCAGCTTCGGAGACAAAAATTACGAGCAGTACTTC
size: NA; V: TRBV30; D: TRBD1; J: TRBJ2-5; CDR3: CACRRTGGRETQYF; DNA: TGTGCCTGCCGAAGGACAGGGGGGCGAGAGACCCAGTACTTC
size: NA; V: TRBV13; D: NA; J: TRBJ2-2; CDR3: CATQGVVNTGELFF; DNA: TGTGCCACCCAAGGGGTTGTGAACACCGGGGAGCTGTTTTTT
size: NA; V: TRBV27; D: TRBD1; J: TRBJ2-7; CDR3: CASSFGQGAAYEQYF; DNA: TGTGCCAGCAGTTTTGGGCAGGGGGCTGCCTACGAGCAGTACTTC
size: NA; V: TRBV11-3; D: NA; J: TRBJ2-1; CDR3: CASSPRNNEQFF; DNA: TGTGCCAGCAGCCCGAGAAACAATGAGCAGTTCTTC
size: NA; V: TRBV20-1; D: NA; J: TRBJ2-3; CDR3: CSSYSTDTQYF; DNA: TGCAGTTCATACAGCACAGATACGCAGTATTTT
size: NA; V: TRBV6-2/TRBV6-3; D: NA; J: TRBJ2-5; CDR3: CASSYSGSQETQYF; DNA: TGTGCCAGCAGTTACTCAGGGTCCCAAGAGACCCAGTACTTC
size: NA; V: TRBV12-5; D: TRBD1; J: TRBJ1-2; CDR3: CASGLGQGYGYTF; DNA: TGTGCTAGTGGTCTGGGACAGGGCTATGGCTACACCTTC
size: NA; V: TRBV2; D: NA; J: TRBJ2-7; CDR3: CASSSWWSGRNEQYF; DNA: TGTGCCAGCAGTTCCTGGTGGTCAGGTCGCAACGAGCAGTACTTC
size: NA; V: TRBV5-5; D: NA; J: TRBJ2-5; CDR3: CASSPRQLQETQYF; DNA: TGTGCCAGCAGCCCCCGACAGCTCCAAGAGACCCAGTACTTC
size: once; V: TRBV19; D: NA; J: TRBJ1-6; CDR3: CASSRPTGPASPLHF; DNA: TGTGCCAGTAGTAGACCGACAGGCCCGGCGTCACCCCTCCACTTT
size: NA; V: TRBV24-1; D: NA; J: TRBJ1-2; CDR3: CATSDSGYGYTF; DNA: TGTGCCACCAGTGATTCAGGTTATGGCTACACCTTC
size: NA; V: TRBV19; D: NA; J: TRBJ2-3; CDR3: CASSISSAGPEFYTQYF; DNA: TGTGCCAGTAGTATCAGCTCGGCCGGGCCAGAATTTTATACGCAGTATTTT
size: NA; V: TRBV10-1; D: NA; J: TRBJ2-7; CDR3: CASSEGTSYEQYF; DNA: TGCGCCAGCAGTGAGGGGACCTCCTACGAGCAGTACTTC
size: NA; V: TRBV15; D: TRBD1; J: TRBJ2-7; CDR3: CATSRGSGDRVYEQYF; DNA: TGTGCCACCAGCAGGGGCTCCGGAGACAGGGTGTACGAGCAGTACTTC
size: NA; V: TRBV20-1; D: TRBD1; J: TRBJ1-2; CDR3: CSGGQGNGYTF; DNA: TGCAGTGGCGGACAGGGAAATGGCTACACCTTC
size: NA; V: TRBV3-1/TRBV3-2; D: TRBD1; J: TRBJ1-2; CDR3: CASSLRDSYVGYTF; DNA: TGTGCCAGCAGCCTCCGGGACAGCTACGTCGGCTACACCTTC
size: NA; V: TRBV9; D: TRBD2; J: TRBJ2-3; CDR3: CASSEQLATSTDTQYF; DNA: TGTGCCAGCAGCGAACAACTAGCGACTAGCACAGATACGCAGTATTTT
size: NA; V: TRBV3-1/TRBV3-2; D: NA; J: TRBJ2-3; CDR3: CASSQVYLGTDTQYF; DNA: TGTGCCAGCAGCCAAGTATATTTGGGAACAGATACGCAGTATTTT
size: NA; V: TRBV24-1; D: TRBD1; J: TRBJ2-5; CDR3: CATSDSQGARIIQETQYF; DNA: TGTGCCACCAGTGATTCTCAGGGGGCCCGCATAATCCAAGAGACCCAGTACTTC